This TCR beta chain appears in the sequencing data of a study of cytomegalovirus exposure and HLA in healthy donors. About this clone itself: The antigen remains unidentified.

The study sampled nominally healthy donors, though unrecorded immune exposures were likely. The PCR had 60 Vbeta and 13 Jbeta primers. Assay: immunoSEQ multiplex PCR; the TCRdb copy retains only in-frame clones and omits some. The table has about 160,000 clones, roughly 83% seen once. Findings and limits, study-wide: Cytomegalovirus association was assigned to over 150 TCR beta chains. For TCR beta chains, V- and J-gene trimming was later linked to a missense DCLRE1C variant.

The V and J ends lost 5 bases and 1 base, in that order; junction bases with no gene match: 6. This CDR3 spans 15 amino acids. Germline assignment: CDR1 LNHDA and CDR2 SQIVND (reference sequence). The clonotype comes from a boy aged 2 to 9 in good health and CMV-seronegative. The J gene is TRBJ1-1, the V gene TRBV19, with 8 bases identical to TRBD1. Sequenced material: PBMCs. Written as DNA, the CDR3 is TGTGCCAGTAGTTCTGGACAGGGTGGGAACACTGAAGCTTTCTTT. Protein product: CASSSGQGGNTEAFF.